This T cell receptor (beta chain) was recovered during a study of blood T cell repertoires in COVID-19. Study as a whole: COVID-19 samples collected from the United States, Italy and Spain covered acute and convalescent phases. T cells, B-cell-depleted T cells, or PBMCs provided the cDNA or gDNA that served as material.

CDR3 size: 13 residues. Germline V gene sequence: CDR1 SGHRS, CDR2 YFSETQ. V was cut by 5 bases and J by 5 bases, with 8 bases left in between. Methods used by the authors: From reference gene primer amplification, estimates of nucleated cell counts were derived. Clones were read by immunoSEQ multiplex PCR, and TCRdb kept only the in-frame ones, dropping some. Clone size and V and J calls were adopted from that table, with D and trimming inferred from the DNA. The data hold 150,000 to 200,000 clones, with about 88% observed a single time. This clone has more than one count but fewer than ten. The TCR sequence derives from a woman of 80 years or more with acute or convalescent COVID-19. The chain carries TRBV5-1 and TRBJ1-6; TRBD1 might be the D (5 bases). Sequenced material: peripheral blood. The CDR3 DNA sequence: TGCGCCAGCAGGGACATGGATAATTCACCCCTCCACTTT. This translates into CASRDMDNSPLHF. The full variable domain, with the rest looked up from reference TRBV5-1 and TRBJ1-6, is KAGVTQTPRYLIKTRGQQVTLSCSPISGHRSVSWYQQTPGQGLQFLFEYFSETQRNKGNFPGRFSGRQFSNSRSEMNVSTLELGDSALYLCASRDMDNSPLHFGNGTRLTVT.